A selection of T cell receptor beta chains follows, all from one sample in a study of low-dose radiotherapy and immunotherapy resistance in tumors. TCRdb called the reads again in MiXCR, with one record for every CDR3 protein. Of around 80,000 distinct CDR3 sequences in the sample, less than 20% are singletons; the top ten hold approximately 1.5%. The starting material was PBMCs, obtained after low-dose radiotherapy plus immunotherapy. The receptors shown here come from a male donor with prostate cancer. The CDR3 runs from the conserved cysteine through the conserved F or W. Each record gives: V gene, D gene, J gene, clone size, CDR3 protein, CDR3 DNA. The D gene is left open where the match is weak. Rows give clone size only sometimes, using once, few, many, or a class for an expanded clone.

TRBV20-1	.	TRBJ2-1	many	CSASRQMYNEQFF	TGCAGTGCTAGCCGACAGATGTACAATGAGCAGTTCTTC
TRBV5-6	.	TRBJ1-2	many	CASSLWSFESYGYTF	TGTGCCAGCAGCTTATGGTCTTTTGAGAGCTATGGCTACACCTTC
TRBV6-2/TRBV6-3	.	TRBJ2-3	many	CASRLWIPDTQYF	TGTGCCAGCAGACTTTGGATCCCAGATACGCAGTATTTT
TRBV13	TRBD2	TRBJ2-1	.	CASSPRVAGGRGEQFF	TGTGCCAGCAGCCCCCGGGTAGCGGGGGGGCGGGGAGAGCAGTTCTTC
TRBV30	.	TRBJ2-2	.	CAWSATGNTGELFF	TGTGCCTGGAGCGCGACAGGGAACACCGGGGAGCTGTTTTTT
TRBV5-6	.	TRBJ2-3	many	CASSFSPLSTDTQYF	TGTGCCAGCAGCTTTTCCCCCCTCAGCACAGATACGCAGTATTTT
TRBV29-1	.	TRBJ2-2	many	CSVRASRGMNTGELFF	TGCAGCGTTCGGGCCAGCCGTGGGATGAACACCGGGGAGCTGTTTTTT
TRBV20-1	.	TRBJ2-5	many	CSVLKQALGTQYF	TGCAGTGTCCTTAAACAGGCGCTCGGGACCCAGTACTTC
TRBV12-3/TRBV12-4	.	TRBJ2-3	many	CASSSSRNTQYF	TGTGCCAGCAGTTCCTCTCGGAATACGCAGTATTTT
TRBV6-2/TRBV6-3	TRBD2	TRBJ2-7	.	CASCSAGATKVYEQYF	TGTGCCAGCTGCTCGGCGGGAGCCACAAAAGTCTACGAGCAGTACTTC
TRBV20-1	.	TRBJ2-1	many	CSARHPKGVNEQFF	TGCAGTGCTAGACACCCCAAAGGGGTCAATGAGCAGTTCTTC
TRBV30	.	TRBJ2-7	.	CAWSPYAGASGEQYF	TGTGCCTGGAGTCCCTACGCGGGGGCTTCGGGCGAGCAGTACTTC
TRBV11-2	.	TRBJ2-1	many	CASSLDRGPYNEQFF	TGTGCCAGCAGCTTAGATCGCGGTCCCTACAATGAGCAGTTCTTC
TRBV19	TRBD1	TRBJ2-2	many	CASSTGTGTGGELFF	TGTGCCAGTAGTACCGGGACAGGGACGGGCGGGGAGCTGTTTTTT
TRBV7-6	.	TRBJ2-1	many	CASSLTGSSYNEQFF	TGTGCCAGCAGCTTAACGGGAAGCTCCTACAATGAGCAGTTCTTC
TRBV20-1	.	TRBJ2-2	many	CSARDNPGELFF	TGCAGTGCTAGAGATAACCCCGGGGAGCTGTTTTTT
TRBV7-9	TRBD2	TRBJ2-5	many	CASSLERTSGQETQYF	TGTGCCAGCAGCTTAGAAAGGACTAGCGGCCAAGAGACCCAGTACTTC
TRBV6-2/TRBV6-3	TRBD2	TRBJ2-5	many	CASSRPTSGRSGTQYF	TGTGCCAGCAGCCGACCGACTAGCGGTCGATCGGGGACCCAGTACTTC
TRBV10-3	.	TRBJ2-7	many	CAISADSEQYF	TGTGCCATCAGTGCCGACTCCGAGCAGTACTTC
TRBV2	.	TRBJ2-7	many	CASSGTGKGEQYF	TGTGCCAGCAGTGGTACAGGGAAAGGCGAGCAGTACTTC
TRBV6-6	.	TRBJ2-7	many	CASSSGSVAEQYF	TGTGCCAGCAGCTCCGGGAGTGTTGCCGAGCAGTACTTC
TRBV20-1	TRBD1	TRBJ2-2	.	CSARDRTGSPRDTGELFF	TGCAGTGCTAGAGATCGGACAGGGAGCCCAAGGGACACCGGGGAGCTGTTTTTT
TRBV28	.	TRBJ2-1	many	CASSLRAGTEQFF	TGTGCCAGCAGTTTACGCGCCGGGACTGAACAGTTCTTC
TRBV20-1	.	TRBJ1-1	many	CRGTGTEAFF	TGCAGGGGAACAGGTACTGAAGCTTTCTTT
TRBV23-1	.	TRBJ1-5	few	CASSPAPTRNQPQHF	TGCGCCAGCAGTCCGGCACCTACAAGAAATCAGCCCCAGCATTTT
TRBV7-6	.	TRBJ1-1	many	CASSFVQGSNTEAFF	TGTGCCAGCAGCTTTGTGCAGGGGTCGAACACTGAAGCTTTCTTT
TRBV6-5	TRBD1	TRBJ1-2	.	CASLITGTGLGGYTF	TGTGCCAGCCTTATCACCGGGACAGGGCTTGGGGGCTACACCTTC
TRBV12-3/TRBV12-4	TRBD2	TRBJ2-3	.	CASSQSGTSGGTDTQYF	TGTGCCAGCAGCCAATCCGGGACTAGCGGGGGAACAGATACGCAGTATTTT
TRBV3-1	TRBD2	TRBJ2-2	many	CASRGGIGHGELFF	TGTGCCAGCAGGGGAGGGATTGGTCACGGGGAGCTGTTTTTT
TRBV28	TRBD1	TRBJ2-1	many	CASRSPWTGDTNEQFF	TGTGCCAGCAGATCGCCCTGGACAGGGGATACGAATGAGCAGTTCTTC
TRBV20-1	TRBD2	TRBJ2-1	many	CSARLAGVEQFF	TGCAGTGCGCGACTAGCGGGCGTTGAGCAGTTCTTC
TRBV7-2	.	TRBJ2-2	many	CASSFESGTTGELFF	TGTGCCAGCAGCTTTGAGAGCGGAACAACCGGGGAGCTGTTTTTT
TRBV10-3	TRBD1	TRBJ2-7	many	CATRGQGIEQYF	TGTGCCACTCGGGGACAGGGGATCGAGCAGTACTTC
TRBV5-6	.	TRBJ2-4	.	CASSLSQARVKNIQYF	TGTGCCAGCAGCTTGTCCCAGGCCCGAGTGAAAAACATTCAGTACTTC
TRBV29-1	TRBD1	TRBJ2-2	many	CSVHQGVETGELFF	TGCAGCGTTCATCAGGGGGTAGAGACCGGGGAGCTGTTTTTT
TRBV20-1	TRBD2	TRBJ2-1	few	CSARDGTSGSSYNEQFF	TGCAGTGCTAGAGATGGGACTAGCGGGAGTTCCTACAATGAGCAGTTCTTC
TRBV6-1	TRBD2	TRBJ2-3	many	CASSDGGSVADTQYF	TGTGCCAGCAGTGACGGCGGGAGTGTAGCAGATACGCAGTATTTT
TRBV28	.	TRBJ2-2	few	CASSFRGRGTGELFF	TGTGCCAGCAGCTTCAGGGGACGTGGCACCGGGGAGCTGTTTTTT
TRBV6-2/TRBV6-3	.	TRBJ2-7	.	CASSYSLGGYEQYF	TGTGCCAGCAGTTACTCCTTGGGAGGCTACGAGCAGTACTTC
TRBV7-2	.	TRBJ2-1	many	CASSLDWRSYNEQFF	TGTGCCAGCAGCTTAGACTGGAGGTCCTACAATGAGCAGTTCTTC
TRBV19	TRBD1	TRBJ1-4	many	CASSGTGFATNEKLFF	TGTGCCAGTAGCGGGACAGGCTTTGCAACTAATGAAAAACTGTTTTTT
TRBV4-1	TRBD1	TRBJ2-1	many	CASSGTGGFEQFF	TGCGCCAGCAGCGGGACAGGGGGCTTTGAGCAGTTCTTC
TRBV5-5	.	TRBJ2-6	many	CASSLYGQGGSGANVLTF	TGTGCCAGCAGCCTCTACGGCCAGGGGGGCTCTGGGGCCAACGTCCTGACTTTC
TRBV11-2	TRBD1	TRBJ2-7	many	CASSFNRGPTYEQYF	TGTGCCAGCAGCTTTAACAGGGGCCCAACCTACGAGCAGTACTTC
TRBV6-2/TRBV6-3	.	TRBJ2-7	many	CASTRAVGYEQYF	TGTGCCAGCACTCGGGCTGTAGGCTACGAGCAGTACTTC
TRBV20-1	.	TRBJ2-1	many	CSASGTTFYNEQFF	TGCAGTGCTAGTGGAACTACCTTCTACAATGAGCAGTTCTTC
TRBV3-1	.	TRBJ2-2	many	CASSQEQASAGELFF	TGTGCCAGCAGCCAAGAGCAGGCCTCGGCCGGGGAGCTGTTTTTT
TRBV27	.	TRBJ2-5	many	CASSLIPPGQETQYF	TGTGCCAGCAGTTTAATCCCCCCGGGTCAAGAGACCCAGTACTTC
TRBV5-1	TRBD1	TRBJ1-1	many	CASSPGGTANTEAFF	TGCGCCAGCAGCCCCGGTGGGACAGCGAACACTGAAGCTTTCTTT
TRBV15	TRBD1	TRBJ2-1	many	CATSRSGGNEQFF	TGTGCCACCAGCAGGTCAGGGGGAAATGAGCAGTTCTTC
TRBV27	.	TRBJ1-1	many	CASSSTRDKSFRAEAFF	TGTGCCAGCAGTTCGACACGGGACAAGTCTTTTAGGGCTGAAGCTTTCTTT
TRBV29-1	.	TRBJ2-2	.	CSAPGGQGPGSCFF	.
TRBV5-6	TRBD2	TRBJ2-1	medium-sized	CASSFPAGTSTVNEQFF	TGTGCCAGCAGCTTCCCTGCCGGGACTAGCACCGTCAATGAGCAGTTCTTC
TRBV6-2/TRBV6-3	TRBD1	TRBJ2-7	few	CASNKGGEYEQYF	TGTGCCAGCAATAAAGGGGGCGAGTACGAGCAGTACTTC
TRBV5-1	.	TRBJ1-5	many	CASSQAGGSNQPQHF	TGCGCCAGCAGCCAGGCGGGGGGGAGCAATCAGCCCCAGCATTTT
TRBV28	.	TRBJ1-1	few	CASSWGREATEAFF	TGTGCCAGCAGTTGGGGCAGGGAGGCCACTGAAGCTTTCTTT
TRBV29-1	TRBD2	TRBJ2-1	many	CSVGTDRLAGNNEQFF	TGCAGCGTTGGGACAGACCGACTAGCGGGAAACAATGAGCAGTTCTTC
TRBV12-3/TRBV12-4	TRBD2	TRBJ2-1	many	CASSLAGVRNEQFF	TGTGCCAGCAGCCTAGCGGGAGTTAGGAATGAGCAGTTCTTC
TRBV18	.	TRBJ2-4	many	CASSPLQHRDKGKNIQYF	TGTGCCAGCTCACCACTCCAGCACCGGGACAAGGGTAAAAACATTCAGTACTTC